One sample yielded the 15 T cell receptor beta chains listed below, sequenced in a study of CD8+ T cells in alopecia areata. Following RNA extraction, reverse transcription yielded cDNA that acted as the sequencing template. Sequencing used immunoSEQ multiplex PCR; TCRdb keeps in-frame clones, though not all of them. This table has about 42,000 clones, roughly 65% appearing once. Stated treatment: oral pan-JAK inhibitor, 5-10 mg twice daily. The sequences come from CD8+ T cells sorted from blood, collected at week 4, from a patient treated with tofacitinib. Source of these receptors: a human donor with alopecia areata.

The chain recombines TRBV4-3 with TRBJ2-7, with TRBD2 as a possible D gene (6 bases). Trimming left V 1 base short and J 2 bases short, with 12 bases between. This CDR3 is 15 amino acids long. Germline CDR1 and CDR2: LGHNA and YSLEER. The CDR3 coding sequence is TGCGCCAGCAGCCAAGGGCGCGGGGAAACCTACGAGCAGTACTTC. It codes for CASSQGRGETYEQYF.

The gene calls are TRBV30 and TRBJ1-1; no definite D call. CDR3 length: 13 residues. Trimming pared 4 bases from V and 6 bases from J, leaving 15 bases between. Germline CDR1 reads GTSNPN; CDR2 reads SVGIG (reference sequence). CDR3 DNA: TGTGCCTGGACCGAACACGATGGAGCTGAAGCTTTCTTT. Translating it yields CAWTEHDGAEAFF.

The chain has TRBV9 and TRBJ1-1; D gene ambiguous. Deletions cut 0 bases from V and 5 bases from J, with 8 bases between. The CDR3 has 13 amino acids. Germline CDR1 and CDR2: SGDLS and YYNGEE. CDR3 amino acids: CASSVGGRTEAFF. In DNA form, the CDR3 reads TGTGCCAGCAGCGTAGGAGGGAGGACTGAAGCTTTCTTT.

The V and J genes are TRBV19 and TRBJ2-5, with D perhaps TRBD1 (6 bases). V dropped 1 base and J dropped 1 base, with 13 bases sitting between them. In germline, CDR1 is LNHDA, CDR2 SQIVND (reference sequence). The CDR3 consists of 16 residues. The CDR3 bases are TGTGCCAGTAGTATAGGGGCAGGGGCAATCCAAGAGACCCAGTACTTC. This gives the protein CASSIGAGAIQETQYF.

This clone was seen more than once but under ten times. The same CDR3 arises from other DNA sequences in this sample as well. The rearrangement joins TRBV7-9 to TRBJ2-7; 7 bases are a match to TRBD2. With V trimmed by 5 bases and J by 0 bases, 1 base remained unmatched. Germline V CDR1 and CDR2: SEHNR, FQNEAQ (reference sequence). The CDR3 contains 13 residues. The CDR3 region has the DNA TGTGCCAGCAGCCCGGGAGGCTCCTACGAGCAGTACTTC. As protein: CASSPGGSYEQYF.

This chain's CDR3 is CASSQTNREIAKNIQYF. CDR3 nucleotide sequence: TGTGCCAGCAGTCAGACCAACCGGGAGATAGCCAAAAACATTCAGTACTTC. This sequence joins TRBV2 and TRBJ2-4; a possible D gene is TRBD2 (6 bases). The V end lost 5 bases, the J end lost 0 bases, and 17 bases lay between the germline ends. The CDR3 runs 17 residues. The germline V gene encodes CDR1 SNHLY and CDR2 FYNNEI.

This chain joins TRBV30 and TRBJ2-7, with D possibly matching TRBD1 (6 bases). V gave up 0 bases and J gave up 5 bases, with 11 bases separating them. Germline V gives CDR1 GTSNPN, CDR2 SVGIG (reference sequence). The CDR3 length is 13 residues. CDR3: CAWSVQQGNEQYF. The CDR3 bases are TGTGCCTGGAGTGTTCAACAGGGAAACGAGCAGTACTTC.

This clone has just one count. The chain joins TRBV29-1 to TRBJ2-7, with D perhaps TRBD1 or TRBD2 (8 bases each). V was trimmed by 4 bases and J by 3 bases, leaving 16 bases between them. The CDR3 contains 14 residues. CDR1 is SQVTM and CDR2 is ANQGSEA in the germline V gene. The CDR3: CSVAGGTGSYEQYF. The CDR3 DNA sequence: TGCAGCGTTGCGGGGGGGACAGGTAGCTACGAGCAGTACTTC.

Relative to its sample, this clone is medium-sized. One end of the junction does not line up with germline, which may come from a read error. The CDR3 region is CASSLELTGNYEQYF. The CDR3 nucleotides read TGTGCCAGTAGTCTAGAATTGACAGGGAACTACGAGCAGTACTTC. The chain uses TRBV19 and TRBJ2-7; 7 positions match TRBD1. The CDR3 sequence is 15 residues long. CDR1 is LNHDA, CDR2 SQIVND, per germline (reference sequence).

V usage is TRBV5-6 and J usage is TRBJ2-7; 7 bases line up with TRBD1. CDR3 length equals 14 residues. J was trimmed by 6 bases and V by 4 bases; bases with no gene match: 10. Looked up from germline, CDR1 is SGHDT and CDR2 is YYEEEE. The CDR3 DNA follows: TGTGCCAGCAGCAACCCCCTCGGACAGGCCGAGCAGTACTTC. Translating it yields CASSNPLGQAEQYF.

The rearrangement joins TRBV29-1 to TRBJ2-3; the D is unclear. There are 11 residues in the CDR3. Looked up from germline, CDR1 is SQVTM and CDR2 is ANQGSEA. V was clipped by 1 base and J by 8 bases, with 7 bases between them. CDR3 sequence reads: CSVEGDRTQYF. The CDR3 bases are TGCAGCGTTGAAGGGGATCGTACGCAGTATTTT.

The chain couples TRBV29-1 to TRBJ1-2; D gene uncertain. Germline assignment: CDR1 SQVTM and CDR2 ANQGSEA. CDR3 length: 11 amino acids. Between the trimmed V and J ends, which lost 0 bases and 8 bases, there was a span of 7 bases. The CDR3 DNA reads as TGCAGCGTTGAAGATCCCAGCGGCTACACCTTC. Protein product: CSVEDPSGYTF.

The CDR3 spells CAISTSGQKTNYGYTF. The CDR3 DNA reads as TGTGCCATCAGCACATCGGGACAGAAGACTAACTATGGCTACACCTTC. V usage is TRBV10-3 and J usage is TRBJ1-2; 7 nucleotides align to TRBD1. J gave up 0 bases and V 6 bases, and 10 bases lay outside the gene matches. The CDR3 runs to 16 residues. The germline gives CDR1 ENHRY, CDR2 SYGVKD.

The CDR3 DNA reads TGCGCCAGCAGCCAAGATCTGGGGACCGGGCCAAACATTCAGTACTTC. It encodes CASSQDLGTGPNIQYF. The rearrangement links TRBV4-3 to TRBJ2-4; D is perhaps TRBD1 or TRBD2 (5 bases each). Between the trimmed V and J ends, which lost 0 bases and 6 bases, there was a span of 15 bases. The CDR3 contains 16 residues. Germline V gives CDR1 LGHNA, CDR2 YSLEER.

This clone was observed once. V gene TRBV7-7 combines with J gene TRBJ2-5; D possibly corresponds to TRBD1 (6 bases). Germline CDR1 is SSHAT and CDR2 is FNYEAQ (reference sequence). The CDR3 length is 15 residues. V was shortened by 2 bases and J by 5 bases, with 15 bases between the two germline ends. In DNA form, the CDR3 reads TGTGCCAGCAGCTTATTGGGACAACTGGGGGAGACCCAGTACTTC. It translates to CASSLLGQLGETQYF.